This T cell receptor beta chain was recovered during a study of neurological immune-mediated disorders. This CDR3 has 13 residues. V was clipped by 6 bases and J by 4 bases; unmatched bases: 6. The germline CDR1 and CDR2 sequences are DFQATT and SNEGSKA (reference sequence). The authors produced cDNA by 5'RACE using 10-nucleotide random UMIs. TCRdb independently ran MiXCR on the 5' RACE reads; one entry per CDR3 protein. Of approximately 70,000 distinct CDR3 sequences listed, 4.5% to 6% are singletons. The sample holds many counts of this clonotype. The sequenced sample consisted of PBMCs. This chain links TRBV20-1 with TRBJ1-3, with TRBD1 identical over 7 bases. The sequence was obtained from an older woman with multiple sclerosis. CDR3: CSAVTGVGNTIYF. Written as DNA, the CDR3 is TGCAGTGCCGTAACAGGGGTGGGAAACACCATATATTTT.